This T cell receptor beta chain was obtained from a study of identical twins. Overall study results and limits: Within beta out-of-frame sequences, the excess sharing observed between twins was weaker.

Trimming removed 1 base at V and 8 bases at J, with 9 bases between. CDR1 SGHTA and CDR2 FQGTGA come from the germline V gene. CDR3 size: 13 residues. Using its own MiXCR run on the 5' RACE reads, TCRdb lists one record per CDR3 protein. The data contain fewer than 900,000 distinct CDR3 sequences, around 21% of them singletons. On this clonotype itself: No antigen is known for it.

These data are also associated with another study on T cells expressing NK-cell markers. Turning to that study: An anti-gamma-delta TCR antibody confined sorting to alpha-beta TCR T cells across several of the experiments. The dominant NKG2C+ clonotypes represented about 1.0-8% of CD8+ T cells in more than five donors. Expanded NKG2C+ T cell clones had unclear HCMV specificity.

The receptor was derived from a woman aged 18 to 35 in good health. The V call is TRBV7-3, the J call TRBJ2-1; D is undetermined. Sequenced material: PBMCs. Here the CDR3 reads CASSLKRGHEQFF. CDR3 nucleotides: TGTGCCAGCAGCTTAAAACGCGGTCATGAGCAGTTCTTC.